The 10 T cell receptor beta chains below were found in one sample sequenced in a study of regulatory dendritic cells for organ transplantation. Repertoires were generated with immunoSEQ multiplex PCR, while TCRdb's copy carries only in-frame clones and drops some. The table includes fewer than 15,000 clones, roughly 79% detected once. Allogeneic regulatory or mature dendritic cells were co-cultured for approximately 5 days with CFSE-labeled sorted T cells at 1:10. No antigen has been identified for these receptors. The specimen sequenced was naive CD8+ T cells from blood cultured with regulatory dendritic cells. Described subset: CD45RA+ naive T cells. All receptors derive from a human donor in good health.

This clone turned up a few times. The J gene is TRBJ1-1, the V gene TRBV7-9, with D perhaps matching TRBD1 (6 bases). This CDR3 contains 15 residues. Trimming removed 2 bases at V and 0 bases at J, with 10 bases between. Germline V gene sequence: CDR1 SEHNR, CDR2 FQNEAQ (reference sequence). The CDR3 sequence is CASSLMGALNTEAFF. CDR3 sequence (DNA): TGTGCCAGCAGCTTAATGGGGGCCCTGAACACTGAAGCTTTCTTT. Looking up the rest from reference TRBV7-9 and TRBJ1-1 gives the full variable domain: DTGVSQNPRHKITKRGQNVTFRCDPISEHNRLYWYRQTLGQGPEFLTYFQNEAQLEKSRLLSDRFSAERPKGSFSTLEIQRTEQGDSAMYLCASSLMGALNTEAFFGQGTRLTVV.

V and J are TRBV15 and TRBJ1-5; TRBD1 aligns across 8 bases. The CDR3 length is 15 residues. The J segment lost 1 base and the V segment lost 4 bases, leaving 3 bases of the junction unmatched. CDR1 and CDR2 from the germline V gene are LNHNV and YYDKDF (reference sequence). CDR3 in DNA: TGTGCCACCAGCAAGGGACAGGCGAGCAATCAGCCCCAGCATTTT. Translated, it gives CATSKGQASNQPQHF.

Only one count was recorded for this clone. This chain links TRBV5-1 with TRBJ1-2; D gene unclear. The V and J ends lost 4 bases and 5 bases respectively, with 21 bases between them. CDR1 is SGHRS and CDR2 is YFSETQ in the germline V gene. The CDR3 covers 16 residues. The CDR3 DNA follows: TGCGCCAGCAGCCCTTGGTCCAGGTCGTCCCCTTATGGCTACACCTTC. Translating gives CASSPWSRSSPYGYTF.

Written as DNA, the CDR3 is TGCAGCGTCCGACTGATTTCCTCCTACGAGCAGTACTTC. Translation: CSVRLISSYEQYF. The chain is built from TRBV29-1 and TRBJ2-7; D is uncertain. The V gene lost 6 bases and the J gene lost 0 bases, with 12 bases spanning the gap. The CDR3 loop spans 13 amino acids. Germline-derived CDR1 and CDR2 are SQVTM and ANQGSEA.

This clone showed up just a few times. J is TRBJ2-7 and V is TRBV4-2, with 11 bases lining up with TRBD2. Germline CDR1 is LGHNA and CDR2 is YNFKEQ. The CDR3 is made up of 14 amino acids. V was pared by 1 base and J by 4 bases, with 0 bases of the junction left unmatched. The CDR3 coding sequence is TGTGCCAGCAGCCAAGGGACTAGCGGGTACGAGCAGTACTTC. This gives the protein CASSQGTSGYEQYF.

This chain links TRBV4-1 with TRBJ2-1, with D tentatively TRBD2 (7 bases). This CDR3 is built from 11 residues. The V gene's germline CDR1 is MGHRA and CDR2 YSYEKL. Deletions cut 8 bases from V and 14 bases from J, with 16 bases between. The CDR3, as DNA: TGCGCCAGCCGTGGGGGGGCCGTTGAGTTCTTC. Translating gives CASRGGAVEFF.

The chain combines TRBV19 with TRBJ2-2; 8 bases align to TRBD2. CDR1 LNHDA and CDR2 SQIVND come from the germline V gene (reference sequence). V shed 5 bases and J 0 bases; nucleotides not matched to a gene: 5. This CDR3 region has 16 residues. CDR3 sequence (DNA): TGTGCCAGTAGTGCCTCGGGGGGGGCGAACACCGGGGAGCTGTTTTTT. Amino acid sequence: CASSASGGANTGELFF.

The chain uses TRBV4-2 and TRBJ2-7; 8 nucleotides match TRBD2. The germline V gene has CDR1 LGHNA and CDR2 YNFKEQ. V lost 0 bases and J lost 7; bases outside the gene matches: 11. The CDR3 consists of 16 residues. DNA for the CDR3: TGTGCCAGCAGCCAAGATCTTAGCGGGGCCTCGAGGGAGCAGTACTTC. Its translation is CASSQDLSGASREQYF.

This clone has a handful of counts. The chain joins TRBV5-6 to TRBJ2-5, with 15 nucleotides matching TRBD2. The CDR3 length is 16 residues. The germline gives CDR1 SGHDT, CDR2 YYEEEE. V lost 0 bases to trimming and J lost 7 bases; unmatched junction nucleotides: 4. The CDR3 DNA follows: TGTGCCAGCAGCTTGGAAGGGACTAGCGGGGGGCGGACCCAGTACTTC. Protein: CASSLEGTSGGRTQYF.

J is TRBJ2-2 and V is TRBV6-4; TRBD1 aligns across 9 bases. CDR3 size: 15 residues. Looked up from germline, CDR1 is MRHNA and CDR2 is SNTAGT. V trimming: 3 bases; J trimming: 6 bases; junction bases outside the gene matches: 5. The CDR3, as DNA: TGTGCCAGCAGTGAGGGGACAGGGAGCGCCGGGGAGCTGTTTTTT. Residues: CASSEGTGSAGELFF.